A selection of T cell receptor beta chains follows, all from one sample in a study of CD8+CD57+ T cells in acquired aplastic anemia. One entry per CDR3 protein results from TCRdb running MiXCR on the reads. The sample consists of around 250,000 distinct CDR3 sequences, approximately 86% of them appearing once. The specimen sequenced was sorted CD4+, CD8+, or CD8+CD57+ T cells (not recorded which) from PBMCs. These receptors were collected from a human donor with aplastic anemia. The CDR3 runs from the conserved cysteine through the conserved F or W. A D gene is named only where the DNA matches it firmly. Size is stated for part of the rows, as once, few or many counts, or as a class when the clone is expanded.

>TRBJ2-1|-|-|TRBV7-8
CASSMGRGPGTQFF
TGTGCCAGCAGTATGGGGAGGGGGCCAGGTACGCAGTTTTTC
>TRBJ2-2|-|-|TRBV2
CASSYGGGHDTLFF
TGTGCCAGCAGTTATGGGGGAGGTCACGATACGCTGTTTTTT
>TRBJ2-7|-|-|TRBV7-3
CASSPTRQVTYEQYF
TGTGCCAGCAGCCCCACCCGACAGGTTACCTACGAGCAGTACTTC
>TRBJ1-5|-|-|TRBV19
CASSLNYRGNQPQHF
TGTGCCAGTAGTTTAAATTACAGGGGCAATCAGCCCCAGCATTTT
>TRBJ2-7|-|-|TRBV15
CASSRASQPDTQYF
TGTGCCAGCAGCAGAGCTAGTCAGCCAGATACGCAGTACTTC
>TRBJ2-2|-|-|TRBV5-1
CASSFAESTGELFF
TGCGCCAGCAGCTTTGCGGAGAGCACCGGGGAGCTGTTTTTT
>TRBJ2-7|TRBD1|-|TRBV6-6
CASTPRDSHTYSYEQYF
TGTGCCAGCACTCCAAGGGACAGCCACACATACTCCTACGAGCAGTACTTC
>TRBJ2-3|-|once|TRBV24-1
CATSEPGGLPKITDTQYF
TGTGCCACCAGTGAGCCGGGGGGCCTACCCAAAATCACAGATACGCAGTATTTT
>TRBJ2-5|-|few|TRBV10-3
CAITPGLQETQYF
TGTGCCATCACCCCAGGGTTACAAGAGACCCAGTACTTC
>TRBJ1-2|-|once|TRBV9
CASGLGGEKLVYGYTF
TGTGCCAGCGGCTTGGGGGGGGAAAAGCTGGTATATGGCTACACCTTC
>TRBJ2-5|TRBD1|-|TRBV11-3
CASSLDPTGVSQETQHF
TGTGCCAGCAGCTTAGATCCGACAGGGGTTAGCCAAGAGACCCAGCACTTC
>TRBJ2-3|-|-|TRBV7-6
CASSLGGGPSGEYF
TGTGCCAGCAGCTTAGGGGGGGGCCCCTCTGGGGAGTATTTT
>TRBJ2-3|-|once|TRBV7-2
CASSLAGGGAETYYF
TGTGCCAGCAGCTTAGCGGGAGGGGGAGCTGAGACGTATTATTTT
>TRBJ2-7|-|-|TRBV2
CASSVGNEQYF
TGTGCCAGCAGTGTGGGAAACGAGCAGTACTTC
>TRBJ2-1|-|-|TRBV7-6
CASSLAHGEKQSF
TGTGCCAGCAGCTTAGCCCACGGGGAAAAGCAGTCCTTC
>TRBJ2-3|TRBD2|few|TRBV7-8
CAASGAGGTDTQYF
TGTGCCGCCAGCGGGGCCGGGGGTACAGATACGCAGTATTTT
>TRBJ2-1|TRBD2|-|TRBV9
CASSPSGNIYNEQFF
TGTGCCAGCAGCCCTAGCGGGAACATATACAATGAGCAGTTCTTC
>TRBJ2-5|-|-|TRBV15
CATSRGASQETQDF
TGTGCCACCAGCAGGGGCGCCAGCCAGGAGACCCAGGACTTC
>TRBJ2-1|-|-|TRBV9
CASSIEAGNTGEQFF
TGTGCCAGTAGTATAGAAGCCGGGAACACCGGGGAGCAGTTCTTC
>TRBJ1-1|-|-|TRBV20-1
CSASGSSEAFF
TGCAGTGCTTCAGGGAGTTCTGAAGCTTTCTTT
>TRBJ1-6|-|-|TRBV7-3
CASSSWARGRTYDSPLHF
TGTGCCAGCAGCTCCTGGGCTAGGGGGAGGACCTACGATTCACCCCTCCACTTT
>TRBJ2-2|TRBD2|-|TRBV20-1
CSASWLAGGTRDELFF
TGCAGTGCTAGCTGGCTAGCGGGGGGGACACGGGATGAGCTGTTTTTT
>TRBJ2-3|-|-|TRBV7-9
CARRGAGDPHTHEF
TGTGCCAGAAGGGGGGCGGGAGATCCCCATACCCACGAGTTT
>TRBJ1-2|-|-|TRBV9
CASSGEAGDTGEHTF
TGTGCCAGCAGTGGTGAAGCGGGGGACACCGGGGAGCACACCTTC
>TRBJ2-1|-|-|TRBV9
CASSGGNNEQFF
TGTGCCAGCAGCGGAGGGAATAATGAGCAGTTCTTC
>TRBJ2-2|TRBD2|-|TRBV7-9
CASSFQRSGGSDEGELFF
TGTGCCAGCAGCTTTCAAAGAAGCGGGGGGAGCGATGAGGGGGAGCTGTTTTTT
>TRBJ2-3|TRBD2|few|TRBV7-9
CASSFAGGAGTQYF
TGTGCCAGCAGCTTTGCGGGAGGTGCCGGGACGCAGTATTTT
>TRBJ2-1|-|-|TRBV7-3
CATSSGSAQETQFF
TGTGCCACCAGCAGCGGCAGCGCGCAAGAGACCCAGTTCTTC
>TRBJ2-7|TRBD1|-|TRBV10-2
CASIQGPDTYEQYF
TGCGCCAGCATACAGGGGCCTGATACCTACGAGCAGTACTTC